This T cell receptor (beta chain) was sequenced in a study of read filtering for tumor transcriptome and immune sequencing. Study as a whole: TCR-mapped reads were about 4.05 to 10.27 million with IR-seq versus roughly 80 to 1,300 with RNA-seq. Study conclusions and caveats: This fraction held mixed bone marrow immune cells after CD138-negative sorting.

The CDR3 consists of 17 residues. The germline V gene has CDR1 MDHEN and CDR2 SYDVKM. Trimming cost V 4 bases and J 3 bases, with 18 bases left between them. This library used roughly 430 ng RNA and molecular barcoded adaptors spanning alpha/delta and beta/gamma chains. TCRdb reprocessed the reads via MiXCR and lists one record per CDR3 protein. The data contain some 62,000 distinct CDR3 sequences, roughly 13% of them singletons. The table lists this clonotype with many counts. What it recognizes is unknown. The V and J genes are TRBV28 and TRBJ2-2; the D call may be TRBD1 or TRBD2 (5 bases each). This receptor was identified in a donor older than 35 with multiple myeloma. Sequences were obtained from a population of CD138-negative cells sorted from bone marrow. The CDR3 here is CASSSRIIRGDTGELFF. CDR3 DNA: TGTGCCAGCAGTTCTCGAATCATCAGAGGGGACACCGGGGAGCTGTTTTTT.